This T cell receptor (beta chain) stems from a study of neurological immune-mediated disorders. V was cut by 3 bases and J by 8 bases, with 13 bases left in between. Germline values: CDR1 LGHDT, CDR2 YNNKEL (reference sequence). The CDR3 covers 13 residues. TCRdb re-called the 5' RACE reads through MiXCR, storing one row per CDR3 protein. This sample has about 43,000 distinct CDR3 sequences, with 10% to 15% found just once. This clonotype showed up many times. Its antigen is still unknown. Findings and limits, study-wide: Private repertoires in all groups were suggested by the finding that expanded clones across subjects shared no CDR3 amino acid sequences.

Sequencing input: PBMCs. The V call is TRBV3-1, the J call TRBJ2-5, with D hard to call. The source is a female donor in good health. The chain's CDR3 is CASSHGSSETQYF. CDR3 coding DNA: TGTGCCAGCAGCCACGGGTCCAGCGAAACCCAGTACTTC.